Listed here are 30 T cell receptor beta chains from one sample, sequenced in a study of T cell responses to AZD1222 COVID-19 vaccine. Method: immunoSEQ multiplex PCR; TCRdb's copy keeps in-frame clones and lacks some. The sample has 180,000 or so clones, approximately 95% seen once. This material consisted of peripheral blood, taken 28 days after the second AZD1222 dose. These receptor sequences come from an adult who received the AZD1222 COVID-19 vaccine.

This clone was found a few times. The rearrangement links TRBV9 to TRBJ1-5; D might be TRBD1 (5 bases). Germline V gene lookup returns CDR1 SGDLS and CDR2 YYNGEE. V was pared by 3 bases and J by 5 bases, with 15 bases between. The CDR3 runs to 15 residues. The CDR3 protein is CASSAEGGAHQPQHF. DNA of the CDR3: TGTGCCAGCAGCGCCGAGGGAGGGGCCCATCAGCCCCAGCATTTT. Filled out from reference TRBV9 and TRBJ1-5, the complete variable domain reads DSGVTQTPKHLITATGQRVTLRCSPRSGDLSVYWYQQSLDQGLQFLIQYYNGEERAKGNILERFSAQQFPDLHSELNLSSLELGDSALYFCASSAEGGAHQPQHFGDGTRLSIL.

J is TRBJ1-2 and V is TRBV5-1, with D unresolved. CDR1 SGHRS and CDR2 YFSETQ come from the germline V gene. The V end lost 3 bases, the J end lost 4 bases, and 13 bases lay between the germline ends. The CDR3 runs to 14 residues. CDR3 nucleotide sequence: TGCGCCAGCAGCTCTACCGGGAACTTCTATGGCTACACCTTC. Amino acids: CASSSTGNFYGYTF.

The chain is built from TRBV27 and TRBJ2-7; 7 positions match TRBD2. Germline V CDR1 and CDR2: MNHEY, SMNVEV (reference sequence). The length of the CDR3 is 19 residues. V was clipped by 0 bases and J by 1 base; unmatched bases: 15. CDR3 loop: CASSLSGRMTGRASYEQYF. CDR3 DNA sequence: TGTGCCAGCAGTTTATCCGGCAGAATGACGGGGAGGGCTTCCTACGAGCAGTACTTC.

CDR3 nucleotides: TGCGCCAGCAGCCCATCCGTAAGGACATACGAGCAGTACTTC. Its translation is CASSPSVRTYEQYF. V is TRBV5-1 and J is TRBJ2-7; D possibly corresponds to TRBD1 (5 bases). The CDR3 is 14 amino acids. V lost 4 bases, J lost 4 bases, and 15 bases lay in between. Germline CDR1 and CDR2: SGHRS and YFSETQ. Full variable domain (rest looked up from reference TRBV5-1 and TRBJ2-7): KAGVTQTPRYLIKTRGQQVTLSCSPISGHRSVSWYQQTPGQGLQFLFEYFSETQRNKGNFPGRFSGRQFSNSRSEMNVSTLELGDSALYLCASSPSVRTYEQYFGPGTRLTVT.

J is TRBJ2-3 and V is TRBV30; D ambiguous. Germline CDR1 is GTSNPN and CDR2 is SVGIG (reference sequence). V was pared by 0 bases and J by 4 bases, with 5 bases between. CDR3 length: 12 residues. CDR3 region: CAWSVISDTQYF. The CDR3 DNA follows: TGTGCCTGGAGTGTCATATCAGATACGCAGTATTTT.

The V call is TRBV6-2 or TRBV6-3, the J call TRBJ1-1; D ambiguous. Germline loops: CDR1 MNHEY, CDR2 SVGEGT. Trimming shortened V by 1 base and J by 0 bases, and 9 bases separated the two germline ends. The CDR3 consists of 15 residues. DNA of the CDR3: TGTGCCAGCAGTTACTTCGGAATCATGAACACTGAAGCTTTCTTT. It is translated as CASSYFGIMNTEAFF.

V gene TRBV15 combines with J gene TRBJ2-5, with D possibly being TRBD1 or TRBD2 (5 bases each). Germline V CDR1 and CDR2: LNHNV, YYDKDF (reference sequence). V was pared by 0 bases and J by 5 bases, with 16 bases between. This CDR3 has 16 residues. CDR3 protein: CATSRDSVGWDETQYF. The CDR3 region has the DNA TGTGCCACCAGCAGAGATAGTGTCGGGTGGGACGAGACCCAGTACTTC.

V is TRBV5-1 and J is TRBJ1-6; D may be TRBD1 (5 bases). Germline-derived CDR1 and CDR2 are SGHRS and YFSETQ. The CDR3 sequence is 17 residues long. The V end was cut by 0 bases, the J end by 0 bases, with 10 bases between. The CDR3 sequence is CASSLGGSYSYNSPLHF. CDR3 sequence (DNA): TGCGCCAGCAGCTTGGGGGGGTCATACTCCTATAATTCACCCCTCCACTTT. Complete variable domain (other parts from reference TRBV5-1 and TRBJ1-6): KAGVTQTPRYLIKTRGQQVTLSCSPISGHRSVSWYQQTPGQGLQFLFEYFSETQRNKGNFPGRFSGRQFSNSRSEMNVSTLELGDSALYLCASSLGGSYSYNSPLHFGNGTRLTVT.

The chain recombines TRBV5-1 with TRBJ1-2; 7 bases agree with TRBD1. The V gene's germline CDR1 is SGHRS and CDR2 YFSETQ. The CDR3 covers 19 residues. With 4 bases clipped from V and 1 base from J, the junction kept 19 bases outside the gene matches. CDR3 in amino acids: CASSRGFPGQPAYNYGYTF. The CDR3, as DNA: TGCGCCAGCAGCCGAGGCTTTCCGGGACAGCCCGCTTATAACTATGGCTACACCTTC.

The chain combines TRBV7-2 with TRBJ1-5; D possibly corresponds to TRBD1 (6 bases). This CDR3 region has 16 residues. CDR1 is SGHTA and CDR2 is FQGNSA in the germline V gene. V was cut by 5 bases and J by 0 bases, with 14 bases left in between. Written as DNA, the CDR3 is TGTGCCAGCAGCGCCTGGACAGACTATAGCAATCAGCCCCAGCATTTT. This codes for CASSAWTDYSNQPQHF.

This clone was observed a single time. The chain couples TRBV2 to TRBJ1-2; D unresolved. In germline, CDR1 is SNHLY, CDR2 FYNNEI. The CDR3 sequence is 14 residues long. Deletions cut 3 bases from V and 5 bases from J, with 13 bases between. CDR3 sequence reads: CASSDNSYLYGYTF. CDR3 in DNA: TGTGCCAGCAGTGATAACAGTTATCTATATGGCTACACCTTC.

J is TRBJ1-1 and V is TRBV9, with D maybe TRBD1 (6 bases). The CDR3 totals 11 residues. V was clipped by 4 bases and J by 8 bases, with 9 bases between them. Germline V lookup: CDR1 SGDLS, CDR2 YYNGEE. CDR3 amino acids: CASSIGTEAFF. The CDR3 coding sequence is TGTGCCAGCAGCATCGGGACAGAAGCTTTCTTT.

This sequence joins TRBV6-2 or TRBV6-3 and TRBJ2-2; 9 nucleotides agree with TRBD2. This CDR3 is 17 amino acids long. Germline loops: CDR1 MNHEY, CDR2 SVGEGT. V was pared by 2 bases and J by 9 bases, with 13 bases of the junction left unmatched. The CDR3 sequence: CASSYTWSGGLTRELFF. The CDR3 coding sequence is TGTGCCAGCAGTTACACGTGGAGCGGGGGGCTGACACGGGAGCTGTTTTTT.

The chain combines TRBV6-5 with TRBJ1-1, with D tentatively TRBD1 (5 bases). Trimming stripped 2 bases from V and 5 bases from J, with 12 bases between. The germline gives CDR1 MNHEY, CDR2 SVGAGI. The CDR3 covers 14 residues. The CDR3: CASSYRQTETEAFF. The CDR3 coding sequence is TGTGCCAGCAGTTACAGACAGACCGAAACTGAAGCTTTCTTT.

V and J are TRBV30 and TRBJ1-3, with D perhaps matching TRBD1 (5 bases). Trimming left V 4 bases short and J 0 bases short, with 10 bases between. This CDR3 comprises 14 residues. The germline V gene encodes CDR1 GTSNPN and CDR2 SVGIG (reference sequence). This CDR3 is CAWTGAHSGNTIYF. The DNA of the CDR3 is TGTGCCTGGACCGGGGCCCACTCTGGAAACACCATATATTTT.

This clone was seen only once. J is TRBJ1-6 and V is TRBV3-1 (or the pseudogene TRBV3-2), with D unresolved. This CDR3 comprises 12 residues. V gave up 4 bases and J gave up 9 bases, with 7 bases separating them. Per the germline V gene, CDR1 is LGHDT and CDR2 is YNNKEL (reference sequence). The CDR3, as DNA: TGTGCCAGCAGCCCGGCCGGTTCACCCCTCCACTTT. Protein product: CASSPAGSPLHF.

The CDR3 here is CASSPLQLAGAHTYEQFF. CDR3 bases: TGTGCCAGCAGCCCCCTGCAACTAGCGGGGGCCCATACCTATGAGCAGTTCTTC. The J gene is TRBJ2-1, the V gene TRBV13; 11 bases fit TRBD2. The CDR3 contains 18 residues. In germline, CDR1 is PRHDT, CDR2 FYEKMQ (reference sequence). V trimming: 5 bases; J trimming: 8 bases; junction bases outside the gene matches: 17. The variable domain in full, with the rest retrieved from reference TRBV13 and TRBJ2-1, is AAGVIQSPRHLIKEKRETATLKCYPIPRHDTVYWYQQGPGQDPQFLISFYEKMQSDKGSIPDRFSAQQFSDYHSELNMSSLELGDSALYFCASSPLQLAGAHTYEQFFGPGTRLTVL.

This chain links TRBV3-1 (or the pseudogene TRBV3-2) with TRBJ2-1; 12 nucleotides match TRBD1. CDR3 length: 16 amino acids. J gave up 7 bases and V 7 bases, and 11 bases lay outside the gene matches. Germline lookup yields CDR1 LGHDT and CDR2 YNNKEL (reference sequence). CDR3 protein: CASTPNPGQGANEQFF. The CDR3, as DNA: TGTGCCAGCACCCCCAATCCGGGACAGGGGGCGAATGAGCAGTTCTTC.

The chain combines TRBV5-1 with TRBJ2-1; D ambiguous. The CDR3 totals 12 residues. The ends were cut back, 6 bases at V and 1 base at J, with 5 bases in the middle. CDR1 and CDR2 from the germline V gene are SGHRS and YFSETQ. Here the CDR3 DNA reads TGCGCCAGCACTTATTCCTACAATGAGCAGTTCTTC. This sequence encodes CASTYSYNEQFF.

This chain joins TRBV6-5 and TRBJ1-1; D is possibly TRBD1 (6 bases). The CDR3 has 14 amino acids. V lost 5 bases, J lost 1 base, and 11 bases lay in between. Germline CDR1 reads MNHEY; CDR2 reads SVGAGI. The CDR3 loop is CASSTTGQNTEAFF. The CDR3 DNA is TGTGCCAGCAGTACGACGGGACAGAACACTGAAGCTTTCTTT.

This chain links TRBV19 with TRBJ1-5, with a possible D match to TRBD1 (5 bases). Germline-derived CDR1 and CDR2 are LNHDA and SQIVND (reference sequence). The V end lost 3 bases, the J end lost 6 bases, and 12 bases lay between the germline ends. The CDR3 is made up of 14 amino acids. The CDR3 sequence: CASSMGRDSQPQHF. The CDR3, as DNA: TGTGCCAGTAGTATGGGCAGGGATAGTCAGCCCCAGCATTTT. Based on the CDR3 plus reference TRBV19 and TRBJ1-5, the full variable domain is DGGITQSPKYLFRKEGQNVTLSCEQNLNHDAMYWYRQDPGQGLRLIYYSQIVNDFQKGDIAEGYSVSREKKESFPLTVTSAQKNPTAFYLCASSMGRDSQPQHFGDGTRLSIL.

Only one count was recorded for this clone. This chain joins TRBV6-5 and TRBJ2-1; TRBD1 aligns across 7 bases. With V trimmed by 6 bases and J by 0 bases, 2 bases remained unmatched. CDR1 and CDR2 (germline): MNHEY, SVGAGI. The CDR3 is 14 residues long. The CDR3: CASRPGGSYNEQFF. CDR3 nucleotides: TGTGCCAGCAGACCAGGGGGCTCCTACAATGAGCAGTTCTTC.

This chain links TRBV6-1 with TRBJ2-3, with 10 bases lining up with TRBD2. J lost 2 bases, V lost 4 bases, and 6 bases had no gene match. The V gene's germline CDR1 is MNHNS and CDR2 SASEGT. The CDR3 has 16 residues. CDR3 nucleotides: TGTGCCAGCAGTGGCGGGACTAGCGATATCACAGATACGCAGTATTTT. It codes for CASSGGTSDITDTQYF.

The J gene is TRBJ2-7, the V gene TRBV29-1; D is possibly TRBD1 (6 bases). V lost 2 bases and J 7 bases, leaving 15 bases between the germline ends. The CDR3 has 13 amino acids. Germline V gives CDR1 SQVTM, CDR2 ANQGSEA. CDR3 protein: CSVERGHPGEQYF. In nucleotides, the CDR3 is TGCAGCGTTGAAAGGGGACATCCCGGAGAGCAGTACTTC.

CDR3 nucleotide sequence: TGTGCCAGCAGCTTAGCGTTGGTAGCCGGGGATACGCAGTATTTT. Translated: CASSLALVAGDTQYF. The chain combines TRBV7-9 with TRBJ2-3; D unresolved. Germline-derived CDR1 and CDR2 are SEHNR and FQNEAQ (reference sequence). The CDR3 length is 15 residues. The V gene lost 0 bases and the J gene lost 6 bases, with 13 bases spanning the gap.

This chain uses TRBV2 with TRBJ2-3; 8 bases fit TRBD2. Germline CDR1 SNHLY, CDR2 FYNNEI. There are 15 residues in the CDR3. The ends lost 9 bases at V and 1 base at J; junction bases unmatched: 9. In DNA, the CDR3 is TGTGCCAGAGGGGGAGCTAGCGGGCGCACAGATACGCAGTATTTT. This translates into CARGGASGRTDTQYF.

The genes are TRBV11-1 and TRBJ2-7; 8 bases match TRBD2. V was clipped by 5 bases and J by 0 bases; unmatched bases: 6. This CDR3 has 15 amino acids. Germline assignment: CDR1 SGHAT and CDR2 FQDESV (reference sequence). The CDR3 region is CASSPERGSSYEQYF. The CDR3 DNA is TGTGCCAGCAGCCCCGAGCGGGGGAGCTCCTACGAGCAGTACTTC.

The J gene is TRBJ2-3, the V gene TRBV4-2, with D perhaps matching TRBD1 (5 bases). Trimming took off 6 bases at V and 5 bases at J, with 21 bases between the two ends. Germline V gene data show CDR1 as LGHNA and CDR2 as YNFKEQ. The CDR3 has 16 amino acids. The CDR3 spells CASRPSRGLGVDTQYF. The CDR3, as DNA: TGTGCCAGCAGGCCCTCTAGGGGTTTGGGTGTAGATACGCAGTATTTT.

This clone was observed a single time. V usage is TRBV3-1 (or the pseudogene TRBV3-2) and J usage is TRBJ2-2, with D perhaps being TRBD1 or TRBD2 (5 bases each). Germline assignment: CDR1 LGHDT and CDR2 YNNKEL (reference sequence). The CDR3 is 14 residues long. V lost 5 bases and J 2 bases, leaving 9 bases between the germline ends. The CDR3 DNA sequence: TGTGCCAGCAGCAACTGGGACAACACCGGGGAGCTGTTTTTT. This translates into CASSNWDNTGELFF.

The rearrangement links TRBV7-2 to TRBJ2-5; TRBD2 matches at 8 bases. CDR1 is SGHTA, CDR2 FQGNSA, per germline. With 4 bases clipped from V and 5 bases from J, the junction kept 9 bases outside the gene matches. The CDR3 spans 15 residues. The CDR3 DNA follows: TGTGCCAGCAGCTCTGGCCCGGGGGGGTTTGAGACCCAGTACTTC. Encoded protein: CASSSGPGGFETQYF.